The following is a TCR beta chain sequence with its context. Its antigen remains unidentified. The data were obtained in a study of EBV T-cell therapy then PD-1 blockade in nasopharyngeal carcinoma. Clones were sequenced by immunoSEQ multiplex PCR, and TCRdb holds only the in-frame ones, with some missing. The sample records roughly 22,000 clones, about four fifths being singletons. Regarding treatment: AdE1-LMPpoly-expanded autologous EBV-specific T-cell therapy followed by anti-PD-1 nivolumab. Deletions cut 7 bases from V and 2 bases from J, with 15 bases between. This CDR3 comprises 16 residues. Germline lookup yields CDR1 LNHDA and CDR2 SQIVND (reference sequence).

Sequences were derived from CD8+ T cells from blood, sampled at day -245 from a patient whose treatment included autologous EBV-specific T cells and nivolumab. The clonotype comes from a man aged 35 to 55 with nasopharyngeal carcinoma. J is TRBJ1-6 and V is TRBV19; D is unclear. In DNA, the CDR3 is TGTGCCAGTAATGTATCCCCACCGGCCTATAATTCACCCCTCCACTTT. Translated: CASNVSPPAYNSPLHF.